One sample yielded the 20 T cell receptor beta chains listed below, sequenced in a study of blood T cells in healthy people across ages (dated by TCRdb to 2014 to 2015). Library preparation was by 5' RACE. Instrument on record: Illumina HiSeq 2500. The second PCR ran for about 6 to 12 cycles and used a J-beta primer mix along with a sample-barcoded 5' primer. TCRdb itself trimmed the public reads at Q25 with fastp, ran MiXCR and retained productive beta chains. Rows merge per CDR3 protein into single entries with the most common DNA and genes. Within this sample are about 640,000 distinct CDR3 sequences, with about 53% of them counted one time only. The top ten hold roughly 34% of the sample. Material: blood. Receptor source: a man aged 60 to 69 in good health.

This clonotype has more than one count but fewer than ten. V and J are TRBV7-2 and TRBJ1-1, with a weak D call TRBD1 (5 bases). The germline CDR1 and CDR2 sequences are SGHTA and FQGNSA. The CDR3 length is 15 residues. Trimming took off 1 base at V and 2 bases at J, with 11 bases between the two ends. This CDR3 is CASSLDGTYNTEAFF. Written as DNA, the CDR3 is TGTGCCAGCAGCTTAGACGGGACGTATAACACTGAAGCTTTCTTT. The full variable domain, in which reference TRBV7-2 and TRBJ1-1 provide the parts outside the CDR3, is GAGVSQSPSNKVTEKGKDVELRCDPISGHTALYWYRQSLGQGLEFLIYFQGNSAPDKSGLPSDRFSAERTGGSVSTLTIQRTQQEDSAVYLCASSLDGTYNTEAFFGQGTRLTVV.

The rearrangement uses TRBV4-1 and TRBJ2-5; 15 bases line up with TRBD2. Looked up from germline, CDR1 is MGHRA and CDR2 is YSYEKL. V shed 1 base, J shed 2 bases, and the junction held 8 bases outside the gene matches. The CDR3 has 19 amino acids. The CDR3: CASSQASGTSGGNQETQYF. The CDR3 coding sequence is TGCGCCAGCAGCCAAGCTTCCGGGACTAGCGGGGGGAATCAAGAGACCCAGTACTTC.

V usage is TRBV2 and J usage is TRBJ2-5, with 8 bases fitting TRBD1. CDR3 length: 14 amino acids. The trim removed 6 bases at V and 3 bases at J, leaving 6 bases unmatched. The germline V gene has CDR1 SNHLY and CDR2 FYNNEI. CDR3 coding DNA: TGTGCCAGCAGCCAGGACAGGGCTGAAGAGACCCAGTACTTC. Amino acids: CASSQDRAEETQYF.

The gene calls are TRBV29-1 and TRBJ2-7; the D gene is possibly TRBD1 (6 bases). The CDR3 consists of 17 residues. Germline V CDR1 and CDR2: SQVTM, ANQGSEA. With 1 base removed from V and 0 bases from J, the gap between germline ends came to 19 bases. Here the CDR3 reads CSVEGGGGGRSSYEQYF. In DNA, the CDR3 is TGCAGCGTTGAAGGTGGTGGTGGGGGCCGGAGCTCCTACGAGCAGTACTTC.

The rearrangement uses TRBV24-1 and TRBJ2-4, with D perhaps TRBD1 or TRBD2 (5 bases each). V dropped 3 bases and J dropped 5 bases, with 25 bases sitting between them. Germline V gene data show CDR1 as KGHDR and CDR2 as SFDVKD. The CDR3 loop spans 19 amino acids. This CDR3 reads CATSDQRRDDSCGQNIQYF. For the CDR3, the DNA is TGTGCCACCAGTGATCAACGCCGGGACGATTCTTGTGGGCAAAACATTCAGTACTTC.

The CDR3 spells CASSNRDIQETQYF. The CDR3 coding sequence is TGTGCCAGCAGTAACCGGGACATCCAAGAGACCCAGTACTTC. The rearrangement joins TRBV28 to TRBJ2-5, with D maybe TRBD1 (6 bases). Germline CDR1 and CDR2: MDHEN and SYDVKM. The CDR3 runs to 14 residues. Trimming took off 5 bases at V and 1 base at J, with 11 bases between the two ends.

This clonotype was observed a few times. The chain couples TRBV4-2 to TRBJ2-1, with TRBD2 matching 9 bases. J gave up 4 bases and V 3 bases, and 10 bases lay outside the gene matches. The CDR3 is 17 residues long. In germline, CDR1 is LGHNA, CDR2 YNFKEQ. Written as DNA, the CDR3 is TGTGCCAGCAGCCAGGGGAGAGCGGGGGGTAAATACAATGAGCAGTTCTTC. It encodes CASSQGRAGGKYNEQFF.

V and J are TRBV12-3 or TRBV12-4 and TRBJ2-1; maybe TRBD1 (6 bases). Trimming stripped 1 base from V and 3 bases from J, with 16 bases between. The CDR3 loop spans 17 amino acids. The CDR3 sequence: CASSLGANRDVYNEQFF. CDR3 bases: TGTGCCAGCAGTTTAGGGGCCAACAGGGACGTCTACAATGAGCAGTTCTTC.

V usage is TRBV6-2 or TRBV6-3 and J usage is TRBJ2-3; no definite D call. The CDR3 has 14 amino acids. From germline, CDR1 is MNHEY and CDR2 SVGEGT. Deletions cut 7 bases from V and 0 bases from J, with 11 bases between. DNA for the CDR3: TGTGCCAGCAATTTTGGCGGAAGCACAGATACGCAGTATTTT. Translated, it gives CASNFGGSTDTQYF.

This clonotype was seen a few times. The rearrangement joins TRBV20-1 to TRBJ2-1; 9 positions agree with TRBD2. V lost 0 bases to trimming and J lost 2 bases; unmatched junction nucleotides: 8. The CDR3 covers 17 residues. Germline V gene data show CDR1 as DFQATT and CDR2 as SNEGSKA (reference sequence). The CDR3 here is CSARDLRRGGPYNEQFF. The CDR3 DNA reads TGCAGTGCTAGAGATCTCCGGCGGGGGGGCCCCTACAATGAGCAGTTCTTC.

The gene calls are TRBV20-1 and TRBJ2-1; 8 bases are a match to TRBD2. The J call is uncertain, as TRBJ2-7 better fits the DNA end. Germline V gene data show CDR1 as DFQATT and CDR2 as SNEGSKA (reference sequence). The CDR3 consists of 19 residues. Here the CDR3 reads CSARDLLGAGGSSYNEQYF. The CDR3 DNA is TGCAGTGCTAGAGATCTCCTGGGCGCGGGGGGAAGCTCCTACAATGAGCAGTACTTC.

In its sample, this clonotype was seen a few times. The chain couples TRBV12-3 or TRBV12-4 to TRBJ1-4, with D maybe TRBD1 (5 bases). Deletions cut 4 bases from V and 8 bases from J, with 8 bases between. This CDR3 has 12 residues. The CDR3 spells CASSSGTEKLFF. The CDR3 DNA sequence: TGTGCCAGCAGTTCCGGGACCGAAAAACTGTTTTTT.

This chain uses TRBV20-1 with TRBJ2-3, with TRBD2 identical over 9 bases. Germline trimming cut 0 bases from V and 7 bases from J; bases unmatched to any gene: 8. CDR1 DFQATT and CDR2 SNEGSKA come from the germline V gene (reference sequence). This CDR3 has 15 residues. Here the CDR3 reads CSAREGAGGSYTQYF. In DNA, the CDR3 is TGCAGTGCTAGAGAAGGGGCGGGGGGGTCGTATACGCAGTATTTT.

The chain joins TRBV9 to TRBJ2-3; 7 bases match TRBD2. The CDR3 is 14 residues long. From germline, CDR1 is SGDLS and CDR2 YYNGEE. V lost 1 base, J lost 4 bases, and 3 bases stayed unmatched. This CDR3 reads CASSVREGSDTQYF. Written as DNA, the CDR3 is TGTGCCAGCAGCGTAAGGGAGGGTTCAGATACGCAGTATTTT.

The gene calls are TRBV24-1 and TRBJ2-1; D is uncertain. CDR1 KGHDR and CDR2 SFDVKD come from the germline V gene. Trimming shortened V by 4 bases and J by 5 bases, and 11 bases separated the two germline ends. This CDR3 has 14 residues. CDR3 region: CATSDGRRNNEQFF. The CDR3 nucleotides read TGTGCCACCAGTGACGGGCGGCGTAACAATGAGCAGTTCTTC.

V gene TRBV9 combines with J gene TRBJ2-1, with 10 bases fitting TRBD2. The V gene's germline CDR1 is SGDLS and CDR2 YYNGEE. CDR3 length: 14 amino acids. With V trimmed by 1 base and J by 10 bases, 5 bases remained unmatched. CDR3 in DNA: TGTGCCAGCAGCGTAAGTCTAGCGGGGGTCGAGCAGTTCTTC. Its translation is CASSVSLAGVEQFF.

The chain employs TRBV5-1 and TRBJ2-7; 13 positions match TRBD2. The CDR3 totals 16 residues. V lost 4 bases to trimming and J lost 0 bases; unmatched junction nucleotides: 4. Germline V gene lookup returns CDR1 SGHRS and CDR2 YFSETQ. The CDR3, as DNA: TGCGCCAGCAGCCCGGGGACTAGCGGGGTCTCCTACGAGCAGTACTTC. Translated, it gives CASSPGTSGVSYEQYF.

The V call is TRBV20-1, the J call TRBJ1-4; 9 nucleotides agree with TRBD1. The germline V gene encodes CDR1 DFQATT and CDR2 SNEGSKA (reference sequence). The junction had 7 bases not matched to a gene; V was cut back by 1 base and J by 7 bases. There are 15 residues in the CDR3. The DNA of the CDR3 is TGCAGTGCTAGAGCAACAGGGGGCGCCGGTGAAAAACTGTTTTTT. The encoded protein is CSARATGGAGEKLFF.

The chain links TRBV6-5 to TRBJ1-2; a possible D gene is TRBD1 (5 bases). CDR1 is MNHEY, CDR2 SVGAGI, per germline. Trimming stripped 0 bases from V and 0 bases from J, with 14 bases between. This CDR3 has 17 amino acids. The CDR3 DNA is TGTGCCAGCAGTTACTCCCAGGGTAAAATCTCTAACTATGGCTACACCTTC. Encoded protein: CASSYSQGKISNYGYTF.

The table lists this clonotype with a few counts. The V and J genes are TRBV9 and TRBJ2-2; TRBD1 or TRBD2 may be the D gene (5 bases each). CDR1 is SGDLS and CDR2 is YYNGEE in the germline V gene. V was pared by 0 bases and J by 3 bases, with 12 bases between. The CDR3 covers 16 residues. As DNA, the CDR3 is TGTGCCAGCAGCGTAGCGGGTGGGGGATACACCGGGGAGCTGTTTTTT. Translation: CASSVAGGGYTGELFF.